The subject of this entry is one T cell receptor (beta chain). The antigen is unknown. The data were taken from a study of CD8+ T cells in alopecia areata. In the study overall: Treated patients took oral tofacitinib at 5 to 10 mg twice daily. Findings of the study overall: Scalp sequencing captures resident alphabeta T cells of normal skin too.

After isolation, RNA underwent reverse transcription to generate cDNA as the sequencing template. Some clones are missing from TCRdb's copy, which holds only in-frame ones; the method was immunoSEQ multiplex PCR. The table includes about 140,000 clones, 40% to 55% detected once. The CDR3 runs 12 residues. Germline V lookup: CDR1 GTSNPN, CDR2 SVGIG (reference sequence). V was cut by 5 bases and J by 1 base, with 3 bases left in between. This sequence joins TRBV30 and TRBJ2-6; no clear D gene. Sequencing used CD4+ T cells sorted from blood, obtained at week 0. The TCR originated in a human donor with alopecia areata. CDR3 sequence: CAWQSGANVLTF. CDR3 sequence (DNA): TGTGCCTGGCAATCTGGGGCCAACGTCCTGACTTTC.